A selection of T cell receptor beta chains follows, all from one sample in a study of vaccination and CD4 T cells after COVID-19. Each CDR3 protein is one row after TCRdb ran MiXCR on the PCR reads. The table lists more than 15,000 distinct CDR3 sequences, approximately 65% of them singletons, with approximately 17% in the top ten. Antigen specificity for these receptors is unknown. Sequenced input: CD4+ T cells from blood, cultured in vitro. The receptors originated from a human donor who had recovered from COVID-19. Both conserved end residues are part of each CDR3. A D gene is named only where the DNA matches it firmly. Rows give clone size only sometimes, using once, few, many, or a class for an expanded clone.

d_call j_call clone_size v_call cdr3_aa cdr3_nt
TRBD1 TRBJ1-1 . TRBV19 CASSTRAWDRGNTEAFF TGTGCCAGTAGTACCCGTGCTTGGGACAGGGGGAACACTGAAGCTTTCTTT
. TRBJ1-2 few TRBV20-1 CSARRHGADGYTF TGCAGTGCTAGAAGGCACGGGGCCGATGGCTACACCTTC
. TRBJ2-7 . TRBV15 CATSRDWGSYEQYF TGTGCCACCAGCAGAGATTGGGGCTCCTACGAGCAGTACTTC
. TRBJ2-2 . TRBV20-1 CSASDRNTGELFF TGCAGTGCTAGTGACAGGAACACCGGGGAGCTGTTTTTT
. TRBJ1-2 . TRBV6-2/TRBV6-3 CASSYAANYGYTF TGTGCCAGCAGTTATGCGGCTAACTATGGCTACACCTTC
. TRBJ1-2 . TRBV20-1 CSARDPGAAPNYGYTF TGCAGTGCTAGAGACCCCGGAGCAGCACCTAACTATGGCTACACCTTC
. TRBJ1-5 . TRBV6-1 CASTREQGGTPQHF TGTGCCAGCACGCGGGAACAGGGTGGTACGCCCCAGCATTTT
. TRBJ1-1 . TRBV18 CASSPTGRGTEAFF TGTGCCAGCTCACCAACAGGGCGAGGAACTGAAGCTTTCTTT
. TRBJ1-1 few TRBV7-9 CASSSGATPNTEAFF TGTGCCAGCAGCTCTGGCGCGACTCCGAACACTGAAGCTTTCTTT
. TRBJ1-1 . TRBV27 CASGRLGGAGEAFF TGTGCCAGCGGGAGACTGGGTGGGGCTGGTGAAGCTTTCTTT
. TRBJ1-5 . TRBV20-1 CSARGPENQPQHF TGCAGTGCTAGGGGGCCAGAAAATCAGCCCCAGCATTTT
. TRBJ1-1 few TRBV19 CASSPLPGLGTEAFF TGTGCCAGTAGTCCCTTACCGGGTCTTGGGACTGAAGCTTTCTTT
TRBD1 TRBJ1-3 . TRBV27 CASSYLGQGGNTIYF TGTGCCAGCAGTTATTTGGGACAGGGAGGAAACACCATATATTTT
. TRBJ1-6 . TRBV7-3 CASSLQEGGPLHF TGTGCCAGCAGCTTACAAGAGGGAGGACCCCTCCACTTT
. TRBJ2-5 . TRBV24-1 CATTGSETQYF TGTGCCACCACGGGAAGCGAGACCCAGTACTTC
TRBD2 TRBJ2-2 . TRBV20-1 CSAPSAGRTGELFF TGCAGTGCTCCCTCAGCGGGACGCACCGGGGAGCTGTTTTTT
. TRBJ2-2 medium-sized TRBV7-2 CASSPGGHANTGELFF TGTGCCAGCAGTCCAGGAGGCCACGCGAACACCGGGGAGCTGTTTTTT
. TRBJ1-1 . TRBV7-2 CASSLAGSMNTEAFF TGTGCCAGCAGCTTAGCGGGTAGCATGAACACTGAAGCTTTCTTT
. TRBJ2-5 once TRBV12-3/TRBV12-4 CASSPARFSGAQETQYF TGTGCCAGCAGTCCAGCCCGATTTAGCGGAGCCCAAGAGACCCAGTACTTC
TRBD1 TRBJ2-3 . TRBV2 CASSGQGARTDTQYF TGTGCCAGCAGTGGGCAGGGGGCTCGCACAGATACGCAGTATTTT
. TRBJ1-5 . TRBV20-1 CSAGSPIRGGNQPQHF TGCAGTGCTGGATCCCCTATCCGAGGGGGAAATCAGCCCCAGCATTTT
TRBD2 TRBJ2-1 . TRBV20-1 CSADREGHNEQFF TGCAGTGCTGACCGGGAGGGACACAATGAGCAGTTCTTC
TRBD1 TRBJ2-3 . TRBV30 CARQGPTDTQYF TGTGCCCGACAGGGTCCCACAGATACGCAGTATTTT
TRBD2 TRBJ2-4 . TRBV6-2/TRBV6-3 CASKGSGRRNIQYF TGTGCCAGCAAGGGTAGCGGGAGGAGGAACATTCAGTACTTC
TRBD1 TRBJ1-6 . TRBV4-3 CASSQGIRDREVRSSPLHF TGCGCCAGCAGCCAAGGCATCCGGGACAGGGAGGTTCGAAGTTCACCCCTCCACTTT
. TRBJ1-5 few TRBV15 CATSRVLGGSGQPQHF TGTGCCACCAGCAGAGTCCTGGGAGGGTCCGGCCAGCCCCAGCATTTT
. TRBJ2-1 . TRBV4-3 CASSQEFRHEQFF TGCGCCAGCAGCCAAGAATTCCGGCATGAGCAGTTCTTC
TRBD1 TRBJ2-2 . TRBV6-1 CASQTGVNTGELFF TGTGCCAGCCAGACAGGGGTAAACACCGGGGAGCTGTTTTTT
TRBD2 TRBJ2-3 . TRBV20-1 CSARSLRGAGETDTQYF TGCAGTGCTAGATCGCTAAGGGGCGCGGGAGAGACAGATACGCAGTATTTT
. TRBJ1-2 few TRBV20-1 CSARDPGYGYTF TGCAGTGCTAGAGATCCGGGCTATGGCTACACCTTC
TRBD1 TRBJ2-7 . TRBV7-2 CASSLDLLRDRVGSEQYF TGTGCCAGCAGCTTAGACCTCCTCCGGGACAGGGTCGGAAGCGAGCAGTACTTC
TRBD2 TRBJ2-3 few TRBV24-1 CATSDPLGLAGADTQYF TGTGCCACCAGTGACCCACTTGGACTAGCGGGAGCAGATACGCAGTATTTT
. TRBJ1-5 few TRBV7-2 CASSIDRSNQPQHF TGTGCCAGCAGCATCGACAGAAGCAATCAGCCCCAGCATTTT
. TRBJ2-2 . TRBV24-1 CATSAGDTTGELFF TGTGCCACCAGTGCTGGAGACACCACCGGGGAGCTGTTTTTT